This TCR beta chain was sequenced for a study of T cells in localized non-small cell lung cancer. Data came from immunoSEQ multiplex PCR; TCRdb stores just in-frame clones and leaves some out. Here the sample spans tens of thousands of clones, about nine tenths being singletons. General study points: Longer overall survival was linked to higher blood T cell density. Multi-region tumor sequencing was not done, so intratumor heterogeneity could not be excluded. In uninvolved adjacent lung, T cell clonality reached its highest value, exceeding tumor.

This clone was seen once. Its antigen is currently unknown. The V gene's germline CDR1 is MNHEY and CDR2 SMNVEV (reference sequence). The CDR3 is made up of 16 amino acids. Trimming stripped 1 base from V and 0 bases from J, with 11 bases between. Material: peripheral blood, obtained before any cancer treatment. The V gene is TRBV27, the J gene TRBJ2-3, with D maybe TRBD2 (6 bases). This TCR was sampled from a woman aged 35 to 75 with stage I lung adenocarcinoma. The CDR3 loop is CASSLLGAGSTDTQYF. The CDR3 DNA reads as TGTGCCAGCAGTTTATTAGGGGCGGGGAGCACAGATACGCAGTATTTT.